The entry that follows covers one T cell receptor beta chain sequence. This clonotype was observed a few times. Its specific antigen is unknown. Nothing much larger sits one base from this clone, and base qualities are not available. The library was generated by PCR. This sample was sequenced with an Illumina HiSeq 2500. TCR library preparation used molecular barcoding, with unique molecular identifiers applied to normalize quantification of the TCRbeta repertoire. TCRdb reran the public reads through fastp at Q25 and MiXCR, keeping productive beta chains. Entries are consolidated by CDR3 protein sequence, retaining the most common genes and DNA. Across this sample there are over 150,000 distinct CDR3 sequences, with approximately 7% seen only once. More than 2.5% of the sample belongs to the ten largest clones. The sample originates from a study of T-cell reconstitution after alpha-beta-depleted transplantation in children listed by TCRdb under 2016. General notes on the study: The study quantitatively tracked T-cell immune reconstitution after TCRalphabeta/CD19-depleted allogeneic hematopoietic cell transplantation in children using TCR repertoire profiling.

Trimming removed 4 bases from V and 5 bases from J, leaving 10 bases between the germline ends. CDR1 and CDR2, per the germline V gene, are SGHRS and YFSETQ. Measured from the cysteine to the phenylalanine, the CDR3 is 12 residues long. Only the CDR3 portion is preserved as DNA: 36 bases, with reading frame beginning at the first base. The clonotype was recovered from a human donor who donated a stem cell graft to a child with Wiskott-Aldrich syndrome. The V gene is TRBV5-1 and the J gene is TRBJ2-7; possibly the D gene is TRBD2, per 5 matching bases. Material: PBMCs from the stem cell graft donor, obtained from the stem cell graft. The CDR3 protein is CASSRGLDEQYF. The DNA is TGCGCCAGCAGCCGAGGGCTGGACGAGCAGTACTTC.